The entry that follows covers one T cell receptor beta chain sequence. Its antigen remains unidentified. Base qualities are not recorded, but no much larger clone differs from it by a single base. The CDR3 contains 13 residues, cysteine and phenylalanine counted. Only the CDR3 DNA is retained, 39 bases long and in frame from the first base. V gives up 4 bases and J gives up 9 bases, and the segment between their germline ends measures 11 bases. CDR1 SGHDT and CDR2 YYEEEE are derived from the germline V gene. The data are from a study of blood T cells in healthy people across ages (dated by TCRdb to between 2015 and 2017). About the study as a whole: In model experiments, template switching captured about one uniquely barcoded TCR beta cDNA molecule for every two T cells. Donors of different ages were randomly distributed across sequencing lanes to avoid experimental bias. The donors were divided into four age groups: young (average approximately 16 years), middle-aged (under 40), aged (around 67) and long-lived (82). The study analyzed two additional independent replicas of 1 million unique cDNA reads from the same blood draw for two donors, one aged 18 to 29 and one aged 80 or older. To track age-related changes in TCR beta repertoire diversity, the study relied on deep sequencing normalized with unique cDNA molecular identifiers. What the study reported, not specific to this receptor: The long-lived group showed more naive CD4+ T cells, fewer expanded clones and increased TCR diversity than the aged group, suggesting age selection. Estimates of total diversity from one million sequenced T cells were regarded as lower bounds and underestimates. Conclusive comparison of naive and antigen-experienced compartments was prevented by the profiling of bulk unsorted PBMCs. Donor CMV infection status was unknown, potentially confounding age-related changes in expanded clonotypes. There was a strong correlation between observed TCR beta diversity and the percentage of naive T cells measured by flow cytometry. Observed TCR beta diversity per million T cells fell roughly linearly with age, and a significant reduction was already apparent by age around 40.

Donors were under 40 systemically healthy Caucasian individuals from Russia aged roughly 6 to 95 years. Each donor gave about 10 milliliters of peripheral blood, drawn into EDTA-treated Vacutainer tubes. Ficoll-Paque density-gradient centrifugation was used to isolate PBMCs, with at least 7 million per sample. Total RNA, at least 5.5 micrograms per sample, was extracted from PBMCs with Trizol reagent. For every donor, flow cytometry on a PBMC aliquot measured the percentage of naive CD45RAhigh/CD27high T cells. The library relied on 5' RACE. Data came from an Illumina HiSeq 2500. The second PCR ran for roughly 7 to 11 cycles and used a J-beta primer mix along with a sample-barcoded 5' primer. A template-switch 5' adaptor carrying 12 random nucleotides introduced a unique molecular identifier onto each TCR beta cDNA molecule. At least 2.5 million CDR3-containing paired-end reads were obtained from each sample. First-strand cDNA synthesis was performed from all RNA using the Mint cDNA synthesis kit, with priming by a TRBC-specific oligonucleotide. Following uracil-DNA glycosylase treatment, a first 18-cycle PCR with universal primers M1SS and BC2_uni_R was performed on all cDNA. Turning to the authors' computational methods: Each sample was normalized by randomly selecting 1 million high-quality reads, each carrying a distinct molecular identifier. Instead of being binned into consensus sequences, reads that shared molecular identifiers were thrown out. CDR3 identification, clonotype clustering and error correction used MiTCR with a Q25 quality threshold and the strictest error-elimination algorithm. Lower-bound total TCR beta diversity was estimated with a nonparametric unseen species model using Euler transformation. TCRdb handled the public reads itself, with Q25 trimming in fastp and clone calling in MiXCR, and kept productive beta chains. Rows with a matching CDR3 protein are joined into one entry that keeps the most common DNA and genes. Here the V and J calls rest on TCRdb's processing, not on the authors' analysis. Within this sample are 720,000 or so distinct CDR3 sequences, with less than 45% of them counted one time only. The ten largest clones take up about 30% of the sample.

The specimen was blood. This clonotype originated in a man aged 80 or over in good health. The sequence links TRBV5-6 to TRBJ1-6; the D gene remains uncertain. Read as DNA, the sequence is TGTGCCAGCAGCATCGGACGGGTTTCACCCCTCCACTTT. This encodes CASSIGRVSPLHF.